Shown below are 25 T cell receptor beta chains from a single sample sequenced in a study of blood T cells in healthy people across ages. It was with a sample-barcoded 5' primer and a J-beta primer mix that a second PCR of roughly 7 to 12 cycles was run. TCRdb reanalysed the 5' RACE reads using MiXCR and keeps one entry per CDR3 protein. Seen here are approximately 700,000 distinct CDR3 sequences, about 32% observed once, and the top ten hold roughly 15%. Sequenced sample: blood. The receptors come from a woman aged 80 or older in good health.

In its sample, this clonotype was seen a few times. The chain combines TRBV27 with TRBJ1-2, with no clear D. The CDR3 runs 15 residues. Trimming removed 1 base at V and 0 bases at J, with 9 bases between. From germline, CDR1 is MNHEY and CDR2 SMNVEV (reference sequence). CDR3 sequence: CASSLYGRANYGYTF. CDR3 DNA sequence: TGTGCCAGCAGTTTATACGGTAGAGCTAACTATGGCTACACCTTC.

There are many counts of this clonotype. One end of the junction is discordant with germline, which a read error may explain. V is TRBV7-7 and J is TRBJ1-5; D not certain. The CDR3 is 22 amino acids. The germline V gene encodes CDR1 SSHAT and CDR2 FNYEAQ (reference sequence). This CDR3 reads CASSWLPSFGQLRRGTNQPQHF. The DNA of the CDR3 is TGTGCTAGCAGCTGGCTCCCCTCCTTTGGGCAGCTACGACGAGGCACAAATCAGCCCCAGCATTTT.

Only a few counts were recorded for this clonotype. The rearrangement joins TRBV28 to TRBJ2-7; 8 nucleotides align to TRBD2. The CDR3 runs to 15 residues. Germline trimming cut 7 bases from V and 5 bases from J; bases unmatched to any gene: 13. Germline CDR1 and CDR2: MDHEN and SYDVKM. The DNA for the CDR3 is TGTGCCAGCACCAGAGTACCGGGGGGGCCGGACGAGCAGTACTTC. Translating it yields CASTRVPGGPDEQYF.

V gene TRBV10-3 combines with J gene TRBJ1-5, with 11 bases fitting TRBD1. V lost 4 bases to trimming and J lost 7 bases; unmatched junction nucleotides: 15. This CDR3 has 18 amino acids. Germline V CDR1 and CDR2: ENHRY, SYGVKD. The CDR3 region has the DNA TGTGCCATCAGTGGTGGACAGGGGGCAGAGTACGGTGGACAGCCCCAGCATTTT. Encoded protein: CAISGGQGAEYGGQPQHF.

CDR3 sequence reads: CASSEGTQWGEKLFF. CDR3 in DNA: TGTGCCAGCAGCGAAGGGACACAGTGGGGCGAAAAACTGTTTTTT. This chain connects TRBV11-1 to TRBJ1-4, with D maybe TRBD1 (6 bases). Germline V gene sequence: CDR1 SGHAT, CDR2 FQDESV (reference sequence). This CDR3 has 15 amino acids. Trimming removed 5 bases from V and 8 bases from J, with 18 bases in between.

This clonotype was seen once. The chain links TRBV11-3 to TRBJ1-1, with D possibly being TRBD1 (5 bases). Germline-derived CDR1 and CDR2 are SGHNT and YENEEA. The CDR3 sequence is 15 residues long. Trimming took off 1 base at V and 0 bases at J, with 9 bases between the two ends. This chain's CDR3 is CASSLGGHLNTEAFF. CDR3 DNA: TGTGCCAGCAGCTTAGGCGGACACCTGAACACTGAAGCTTTCTTT.

The J gene is TRBJ2-7, the V gene TRBV29-1, with 8 bases fitting TRBD1. The junction had 11 bases not matched to a gene; V was cut back by 6 bases and J by 4 bases. In germline, CDR1 is SQVTM, CDR2 ANQGSEA. The CDR3 has 14 amino acids. The CDR3 here is CSVKVGTGGYEQYF. The CDR3 DNA is TGCAGCGTAAAAGTGGGGACAGGCGGGTACGAGCAGTACTTC.

V usage is TRBV6-5 and J usage is TRBJ1-2; D is undetermined. The V and J ends lost 0 bases and 8 bases respectively, with 16 bases between them. CDR3 length equals 15 residues. Looked up from germline, CDR1 is MNHEY and CDR2 is SVGAGI. DNA for the CDR3: TGTGCCAGCAGTTACTCGATTTTAGCGACCGTCGGCTACACCTTC. Amino acids: CASSYSILATVGYTF.

This clonotype was counted a few times. The chain uses TRBV7-2 and TRBJ1-2; D possibly corresponds to TRBD1 (6 bases). The CDR3 totals 14 residues. Trimming shortened V by 2 bases and J by 5 bases, and 12 bases separated the two germline ends. Germline V gene data show CDR1 as SGHTA and CDR2 as FQGNSA. In nucleotides, the CDR3 is TGTGCCAGCAGCTTACACCGGCAGGGGTATGGCTACACCTTC. This codes for CASSLHRQGYGYTF.

This clonotype was counted ten times or more. This rearrangement joins TRBV4-2 to TRBJ1-2; no clear D. Germline V gives CDR1 LGHNA, CDR2 YNFKEQ. V lost 3 bases and J 4 bases, leaving 12 bases between the germline ends. The CDR3 runs 14 residues. The CDR3 DNA follows: TGTGCCAGCAGCCAGGACTACTTGTCCTATGGCTACACCTTC. Translated, it gives CASSQDYLSYGYTF.

This clonotype has a handful of counts. The chain links TRBV12-3 or TRBV12-4 to TRBJ1-1, with no clear D. The CDR3 length is 14 residues. The V and J ends lost 10 bases and 4 bases respectively, with 19 bases between them. CDR3 bases: TGTGCCATCATGGGGAACCTCCGAGGCACTGAAGCTTTCTTT. It translates to CAIMGNLRGTEAFF.

This clonotype occurred many times. The chain is built from TRBV6-2 or TRBV6-3 and TRBJ2-5; D remains unclear. The CDR3 extends over 12 amino acids. Germline CDR1 and CDR2: MNHEY and SVGEGT. V lost 4 bases and J 0 bases, leaving 3 bases between the germline ends. The CDR3 is CASSSNQETQYF. CDR3 DNA: TGTGCCAGCAGTTCCAACCAAGAGACCCAGTACTTC.

Ten or more counts support this clonotype. The chain employs TRBV2 and TRBJ2-1, with TRBD1 matching over 7 bases. CDR3 length: 15 amino acids. Trimming removed 4 bases from V and 5 bases from J; junction bases left unmatched: 8. CDR1 and CDR2 from the germline V gene are SNHLY and FYNNEI. The chain's CDR3 is CASSGKWDSDNEQFF. CDR3 nucleotides: TGTGCCAGCAGTGGGAAATGGGACAGCGACAATGAGCAGTTCTTC.

As regards this clonotype: This could be a read error, since a much larger clone is one nucleotide away. The chain is built from TRBV3-1 and TRBJ2-1; D unclear. The end of the DNA aligns better with TRBJ2-7, so the J call may be wrong. This CDR3 is built from 16 residues. Germline V gene sequence: CDR1 LGHDT, CDR2 YNNKEL (reference sequence). The CDR3 sequence is CASSQDMGLKYNEQYF. CDR3 sequence (DNA): TGTGCCAGCAGCCAAGATATGGGCCTAAAGTACAATGAGCAGTACTTC.

This clonotype was seen many times. J is TRBJ2-1 and V is TRBV5-1; 7 bases agree with TRBD1. V dropped 0 bases and J dropped 8; count of bases not matched to a gene: 5. The CDR3 contains 14 residues. In germline, CDR1 is SGHRS, CDR2 YFSETQ. The chain's CDR3 is CASSLGTGRDEQFF. For the CDR3, the DNA is TGCGCCAGCAGCTTGGGGACAGGCCGGGATGAGCAGTTCTTC.

The rearrangement joins TRBV7-8 to TRBJ1-1; TRBD1 is a possible D gene (6 bases). The CDR3 is 13 amino acids. Per the germline V gene, CDR1 is SGHVS and CDR2 is FQNEAQ. V lost 0 bases, J lost 11 bases, and 13 bases lay in between. CDR3 loop: CASSLAPGAVAFF. CDR3 DNA sequence: TGTGCCAGCAGCTTAGCGCCAGGGGCCGTGGCTTTCTTT.

This clonotype came up a few times. This chain joins TRBV30 and TRBJ1-1, with no clear D. Germline lookup yields CDR1 GTSNPN and CDR2 SVGIG (reference sequence). V was clipped by 5 bases and J by 1 base, with 8 bases between them. The CDR3 has 12 residues. DNA of the CDR3: TGTGCCTGGGGGAGGCCGAACACTGAAGCTTTCTTT. It encodes CAWGRPNTEAFF.

This clonotype was counted at least ten times. This chain connects TRBV20-1 to TRBJ2-7; TRBD1 is a possible D gene (5 bases). The V gene's germline CDR1 is DFQATT and CDR2 SNEGSKA (reference sequence). The CDR3 has 13 residues. The V end was cut by 3 bases, the J end by 6 bases, with 15 bases between. The CDR3 DNA follows: TGCAGTGCTAGGGCAGGGTGGGAATCCGAGCAGTACTTC. Its protein is CSARAGWESEQYF.

Only a few counts were recorded for this clonotype. J is TRBJ1-1 and V is TRBV12-3 or TRBV12-4, with D tentatively TRBD1 (5 bases). The CDR3 has 14 residues. Trimming removed 4 bases from V and 10 bases from J, with 19 bases in between. The CDR3 region has the DNA TGTGCCAGCAGTTCGACAGTGAACAGAAGGGGAGCTTTCTTT. Protein sequence: CASSSTVNRRGAFF.

Comment on this clonotype: With a much larger clone just one base away, this may be a read error. The chain uses TRBV21-1 and TRBJ2-1; the listed D gene, TRBD1, was not tested against the DNA. TRBV21-1 is designated a pseudogene. The CDR3 is made up of 16 amino acids. CDR3 protein: CASSKRTGQAGNERFF. The CDR3 DNA is TGTGCCAGCAGCAAAAGGACAGGTCAGGCGGGCAATGAGCGGTTCTTC.

Concerning this clonotype: This clone may be a read error of a much larger clone one base away. This rearrangement joins TRBV20-1 to TRBJ1-1; tentatively, D is TRBD1 (6 bases). This CDR3 is 13 amino acids long. The V gene's germline CDR1 is DFQATT and CDR2 SNEGSKA (reference sequence). Trimming took off 6 bases at V and 1 base at J, with 12 bases between the two ends. The CDR3 DNA reads TGCAGTGCAAAGTCAGGGGCGAACACTGAAGCTTTCTTT. Protein sequence: CSAKSGANTEAFF.

This clonotype showed up just a few times. The V call is TRBV7-6, the J call TRBJ2-7; 9 bases line up with TRBD2. The V and J ends lost 4 bases and 7 bases, in that order; junction bases with no gene match: 14. The germline V gene encodes CDR1 SGHVS and CDR2 FNYEAQ. The CDR3 has 16 residues. Here the CDR3 reads CASSSRAGGGYNEQYF. CDR3 bases: TGTGCCAGCAGCTCCCGAGCGGGGGGTGGCTACAATGAGCAGTACTTC.

This clonotype showed up many times. V gene TRBV6-2 or TRBV6-3 combines with J gene TRBJ1-4; possible D gene TRBD1, 6 bases. The V gene lost 10 bases and the J gene lost 4 bases, with 10 bases spanning the gap. The CDR3 consists of 12 residues. Germline V gene sequence: CDR1 MNHEY, CDR2 SVGEGT. The CDR3 DNA reads as TGTGCCAAAGGACAGATTAATGAAAAACTGTTTTTT. Amino acid sequence: CAKGQINEKLFF.

This clonotype was seen repeatedly, ten times or more. The rearrangement links TRBV7-3 to TRBJ2-3, with D perhaps TRBD2 (5 bases). Between the trimmed V and J ends, which lost 5 bases and 0 bases, there was a span of 15 bases. CDR1 is SGHTA and CDR2 is FQGTGA in the germline V gene. The CDR3 has 16 residues. DNA of the CDR3: TGTGCCAGCAGCCCCTCCCCCCGGGGTAGCACAGATACGCAGTATTTT. Amino acid sequence: CASSPSPRGSTDTQYF.

This clonotype was recorded once. The genes are TRBV20-1 and TRBJ2-3; 7 positions agree with TRBD2. The CDR3 sequence is 14 residues long. Trimming took 4 bases from V and 3 from J; bases not matched to a gene: 7. Germline V gene lookup returns CDR1 DFQATT and CDR2 SNEGSKA (reference sequence). The CDR3, as DNA: TGCAGTGCTATAAGCGGGATCGGAACAGATACGCAGTATTTT. It yields the protein CSAISGIGTDTQYF.